The T cell receptor (beta chain) described here comes from a study of blood T cell repertoires in COVID-19. Germline V gene sequence: CDR1 MDHEN, CDR2 SYDVKM. The V segment lost 7 bases and the J segment 2 bases; nucleotides outside the gene matches: 7. The CDR3 length is 14 residues. TCRdb keeps only in-frame clones here, not all; method: immunoSEQ multiplex PCR. Of approximately 110,000 clones in the sample, about three quarters were seen once. This clone has a single count. The clonotype originates from a man older than 75 with acute or convalescent COVID-19. What was sequenced was peripheral blood. The chain employs TRBV28 and TRBJ2-5; TRBD1 aligns across 7 bases. The CDR3 protein is CASNIDRAQETQYF. Written as DNA, the CDR3 is TGTGCCAGCAACATCGACAGGGCTCAAGAGACCCAGTACTTC.